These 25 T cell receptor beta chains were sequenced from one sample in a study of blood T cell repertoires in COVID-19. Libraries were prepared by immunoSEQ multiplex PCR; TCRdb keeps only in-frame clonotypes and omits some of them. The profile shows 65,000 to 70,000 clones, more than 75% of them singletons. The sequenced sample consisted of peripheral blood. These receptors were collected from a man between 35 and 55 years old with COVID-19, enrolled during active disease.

CDR3 sequence (DNA): TGTGCCACCAGCAGGTCAGACAGGGTAGAGTCACCCCTCCACTTT. As protein: CATSRSDRVESPLHF. J is TRBJ1-6 and V is TRBV15; TRBD1 matches 7 bases. Germline trimming cut 3 bases from V and 10 bases from J; bases unmatched to any gene: 9. CDR3 length equals 15 residues. Germline CDR1 and CDR2: LNHNV and YYDKDF (reference sequence).

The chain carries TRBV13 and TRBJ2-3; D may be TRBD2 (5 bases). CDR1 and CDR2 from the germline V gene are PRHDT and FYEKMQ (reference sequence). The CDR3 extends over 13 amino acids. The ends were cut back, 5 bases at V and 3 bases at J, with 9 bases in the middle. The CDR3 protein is CASSLPGTDTQYF. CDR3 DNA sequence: TGTGCCAGCAGCCTGCCGGGGACAGATACGCAGTATTTT.

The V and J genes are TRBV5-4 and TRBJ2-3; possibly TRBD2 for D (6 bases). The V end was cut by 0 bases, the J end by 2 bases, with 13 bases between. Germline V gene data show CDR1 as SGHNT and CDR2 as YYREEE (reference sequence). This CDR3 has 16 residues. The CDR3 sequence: CASSLDSGIYTDTQYF. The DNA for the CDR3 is TGTGCCAGCAGCTTGGATAGCGGTATTTACACAGATACGCAGTATTTT.

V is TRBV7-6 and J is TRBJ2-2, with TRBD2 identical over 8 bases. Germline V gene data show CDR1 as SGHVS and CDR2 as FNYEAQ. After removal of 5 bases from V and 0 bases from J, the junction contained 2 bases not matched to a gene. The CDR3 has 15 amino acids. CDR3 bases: TGTGCCAGCAGCGTTAGCGGGGCGAACACCGGGGAGCTGTTTTTT. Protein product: CASSVSGANTGELFF.

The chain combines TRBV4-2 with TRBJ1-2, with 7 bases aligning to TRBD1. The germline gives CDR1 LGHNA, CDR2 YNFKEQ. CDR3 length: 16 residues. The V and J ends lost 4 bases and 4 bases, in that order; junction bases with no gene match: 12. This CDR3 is CASSPHLRDSTYGYTF. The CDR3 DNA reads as TGTGCCAGCAGCCCACACCTACGGGACAGCACCTATGGCTACACCTTC.

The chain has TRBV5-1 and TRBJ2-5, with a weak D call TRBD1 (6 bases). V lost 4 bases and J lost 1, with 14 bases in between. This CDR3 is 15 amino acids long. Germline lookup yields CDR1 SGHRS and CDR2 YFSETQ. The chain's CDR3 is CASSIDRPFQETQYF. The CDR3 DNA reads TGCGCCAGCAGCATCGACAGGCCCTTCCAAGAGACCCAGTACTTC.

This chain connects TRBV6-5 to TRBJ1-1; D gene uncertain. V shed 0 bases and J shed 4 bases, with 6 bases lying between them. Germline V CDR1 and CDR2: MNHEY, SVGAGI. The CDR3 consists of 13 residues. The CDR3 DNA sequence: TGTGCCAGCAGTTACTCGACTGGCACTGAAGCTTTCTTT. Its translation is CASSYSTGTEAFF.

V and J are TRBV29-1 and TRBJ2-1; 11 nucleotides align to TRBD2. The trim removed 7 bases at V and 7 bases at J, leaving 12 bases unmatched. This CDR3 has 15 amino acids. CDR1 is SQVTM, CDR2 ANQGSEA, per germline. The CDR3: CSGSLLAGGSNEQFF. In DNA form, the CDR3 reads TGCAGCGGCTCACTCCTAGCGGGGGGTTCAAATGAGCAGTTCTTC.

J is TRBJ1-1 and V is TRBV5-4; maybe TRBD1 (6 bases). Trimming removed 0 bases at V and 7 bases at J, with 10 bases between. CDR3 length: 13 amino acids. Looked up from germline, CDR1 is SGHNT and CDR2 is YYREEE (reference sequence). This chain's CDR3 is CASSLGTGREAFF. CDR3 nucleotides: TGTGCCAGCAGCTTGGGTACAGGGCGTGAAGCTTTCTTT.

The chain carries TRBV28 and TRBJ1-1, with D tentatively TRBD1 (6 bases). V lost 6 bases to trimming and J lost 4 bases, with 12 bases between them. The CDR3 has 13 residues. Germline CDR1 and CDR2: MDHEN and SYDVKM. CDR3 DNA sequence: TGTGCCAGCAGAGTTTGGACAGTCACTGAAGCTTTCTTT. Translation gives CASRVWTVTEAFF.

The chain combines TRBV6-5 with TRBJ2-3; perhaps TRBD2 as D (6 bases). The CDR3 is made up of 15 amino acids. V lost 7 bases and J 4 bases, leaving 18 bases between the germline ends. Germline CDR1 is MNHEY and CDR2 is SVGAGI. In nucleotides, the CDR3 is TGTGCCAGCACTCCGACTAGAGGAGGGCCAGATACGCAGTATTTT. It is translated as CASTPTRGGPDTQYF.

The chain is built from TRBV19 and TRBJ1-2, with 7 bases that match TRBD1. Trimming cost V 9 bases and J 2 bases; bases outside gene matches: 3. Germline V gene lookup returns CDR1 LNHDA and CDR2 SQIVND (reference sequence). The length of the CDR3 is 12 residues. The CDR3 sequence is CASGQANYGYTF. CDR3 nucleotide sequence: TGTGCCAGCGGACAGGCCAACTATGGCTACACCTTC.

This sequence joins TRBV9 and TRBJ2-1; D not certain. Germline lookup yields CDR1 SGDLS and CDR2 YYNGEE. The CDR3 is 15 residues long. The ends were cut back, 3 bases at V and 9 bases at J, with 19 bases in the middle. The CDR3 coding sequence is TGTGCCAGCAGCGCGATAGCATCTTCGCTTGGTGAGCAGTTCTTC. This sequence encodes CASSAIASSLGEQFF.

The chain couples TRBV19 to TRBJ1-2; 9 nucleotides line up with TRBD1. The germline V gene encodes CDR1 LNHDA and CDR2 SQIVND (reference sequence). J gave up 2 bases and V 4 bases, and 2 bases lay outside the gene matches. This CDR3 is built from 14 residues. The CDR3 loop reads CASSTGQGNYGYTF. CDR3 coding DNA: TGTGCCAGTAGTACAGGACAGGGGAACTATGGCTACACCTTC. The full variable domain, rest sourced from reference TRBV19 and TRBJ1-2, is DGGITQSPKYLFRKEGQNVTLSCEQNLNHDAMYWYRQDPGQGLRLIYYSQIVNDFQKGDIAEGYSVSREKKESFPLTVTSAQKNPTAFYLCASSTGQGNYGYTFGSGTRLTVV.

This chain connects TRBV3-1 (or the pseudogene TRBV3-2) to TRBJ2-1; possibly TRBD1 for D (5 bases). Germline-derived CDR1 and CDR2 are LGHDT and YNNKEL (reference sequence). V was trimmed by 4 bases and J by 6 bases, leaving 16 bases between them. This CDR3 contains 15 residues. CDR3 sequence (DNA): TGTGCCAGCAGCCGACGGGTTGGCCAGGGCAATGAGCAGTTCTTC. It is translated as CASSRRVGQGNEQFF.

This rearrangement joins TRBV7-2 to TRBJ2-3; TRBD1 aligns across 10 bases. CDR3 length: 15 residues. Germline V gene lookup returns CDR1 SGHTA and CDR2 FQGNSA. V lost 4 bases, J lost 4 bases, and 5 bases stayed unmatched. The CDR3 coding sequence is TGTGCCAGCAGCTCAGGACAGGGGGAAGCAGATACGCAGTATTTT. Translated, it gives CASSSGQGEADTQYF.

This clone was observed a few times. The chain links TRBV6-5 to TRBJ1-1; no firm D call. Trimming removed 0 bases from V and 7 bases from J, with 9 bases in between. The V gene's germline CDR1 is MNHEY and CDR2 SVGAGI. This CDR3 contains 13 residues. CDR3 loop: CASSYSRQHEAFF. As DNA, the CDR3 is TGTGCCAGCAGTTACTCGAGGCAGCATGAAGCTTTCTTT.

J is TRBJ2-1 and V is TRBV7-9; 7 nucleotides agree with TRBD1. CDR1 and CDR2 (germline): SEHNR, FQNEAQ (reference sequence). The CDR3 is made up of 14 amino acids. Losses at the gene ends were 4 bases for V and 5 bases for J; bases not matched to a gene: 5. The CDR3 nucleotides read TGTGCCAGCAGCTCCACGGGACAGAACAATGAGCAGTTCTTC. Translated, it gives CASSSTGQNNEQFF.

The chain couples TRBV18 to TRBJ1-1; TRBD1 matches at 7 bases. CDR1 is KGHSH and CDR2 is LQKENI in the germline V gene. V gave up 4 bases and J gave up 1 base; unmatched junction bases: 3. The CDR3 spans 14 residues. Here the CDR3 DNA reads TGTGCCAGCTCACTCGGACAGGCGAACACTGAAGCTTTCTTT. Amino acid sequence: CASSLGQANTEAFF.

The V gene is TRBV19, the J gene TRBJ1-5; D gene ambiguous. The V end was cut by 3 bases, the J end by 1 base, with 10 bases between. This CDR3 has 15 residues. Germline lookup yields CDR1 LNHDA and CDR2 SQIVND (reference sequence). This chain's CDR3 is CASSIGGGSNQPQHF. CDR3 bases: TGTGCCAGTAGTATTGGCGGAGGAAGCAATCAGCCCCAGCATTTT.

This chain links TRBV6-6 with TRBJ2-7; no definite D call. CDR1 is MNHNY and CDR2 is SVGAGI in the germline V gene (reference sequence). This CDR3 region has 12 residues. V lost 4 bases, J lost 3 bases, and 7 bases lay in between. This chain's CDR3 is CASSSYYYEQYF. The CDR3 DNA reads TGTGCCAGCAGTTCGTACTACTACGAGCAGTACTTC.

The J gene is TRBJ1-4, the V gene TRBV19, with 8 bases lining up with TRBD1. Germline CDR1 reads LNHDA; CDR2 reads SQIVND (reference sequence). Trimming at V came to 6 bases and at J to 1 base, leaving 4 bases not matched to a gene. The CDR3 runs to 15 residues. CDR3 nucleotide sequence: TGTGCCAGTAGCAATACAGGGGGAACTAATGAAAAACTGTTTTTT. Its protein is CASSNTGGTNEKLFF.

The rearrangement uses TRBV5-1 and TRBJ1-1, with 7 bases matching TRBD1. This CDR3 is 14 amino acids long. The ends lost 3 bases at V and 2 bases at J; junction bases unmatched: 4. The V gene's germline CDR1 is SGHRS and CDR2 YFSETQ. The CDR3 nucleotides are TGCGCCAGCAGCTCCGGGACAGCCAACACTGAAGCTTTCTTT. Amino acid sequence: CASSSGTANTEAFF.

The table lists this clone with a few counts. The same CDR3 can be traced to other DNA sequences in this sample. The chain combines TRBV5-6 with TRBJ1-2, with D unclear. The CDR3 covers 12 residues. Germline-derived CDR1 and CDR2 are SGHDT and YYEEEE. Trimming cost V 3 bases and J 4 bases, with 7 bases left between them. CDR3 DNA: TGTGCCAGCAGCTCCGGGAGCTATGGCTACACCTTC. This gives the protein CASSSGSYGYTF.

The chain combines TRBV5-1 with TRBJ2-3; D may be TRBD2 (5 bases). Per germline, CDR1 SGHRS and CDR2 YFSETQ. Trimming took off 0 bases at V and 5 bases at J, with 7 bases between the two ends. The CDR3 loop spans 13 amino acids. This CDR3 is CASSLGGRDTQYF. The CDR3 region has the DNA TGCGCCAGCAGCTTGGGAGGGCGAGATACGCAGTATTTT. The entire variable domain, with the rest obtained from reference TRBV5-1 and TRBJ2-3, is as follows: KAGVTQTPRYLIKTRGQQVTLSCSPISGHRSVSWYQQTPGQGLQFLFEYFSETQRNKGNFPGRFSGRQFSNSRSEMNVSTLELGDSALYLCASSLGGRDTQYFGPGTRLTVL.